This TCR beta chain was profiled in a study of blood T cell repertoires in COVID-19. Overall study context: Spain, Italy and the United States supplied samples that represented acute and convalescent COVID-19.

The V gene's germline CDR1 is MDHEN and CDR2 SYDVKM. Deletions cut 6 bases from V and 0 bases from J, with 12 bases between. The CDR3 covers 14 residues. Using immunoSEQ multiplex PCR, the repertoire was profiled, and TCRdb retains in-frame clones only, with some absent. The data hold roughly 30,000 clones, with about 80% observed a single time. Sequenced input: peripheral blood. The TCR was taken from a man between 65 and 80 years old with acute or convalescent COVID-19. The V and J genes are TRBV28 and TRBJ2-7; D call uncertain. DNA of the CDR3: TGTGCCAGCAGCCAGAGCAGGAACTCCTACGAGCAGTACTTC. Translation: CASSQSRNSYEQYF. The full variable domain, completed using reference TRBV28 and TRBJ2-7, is DVKVTQSSRYLVKRTGEKVFLECVQDMDHENMFWYRQDPGLGLRLIYFSYDVKMKEKGDIPEGYSVSREKKERFSLILESASTNQTSMYLCASSQSRNSYEQYFGPGTRLTVT.